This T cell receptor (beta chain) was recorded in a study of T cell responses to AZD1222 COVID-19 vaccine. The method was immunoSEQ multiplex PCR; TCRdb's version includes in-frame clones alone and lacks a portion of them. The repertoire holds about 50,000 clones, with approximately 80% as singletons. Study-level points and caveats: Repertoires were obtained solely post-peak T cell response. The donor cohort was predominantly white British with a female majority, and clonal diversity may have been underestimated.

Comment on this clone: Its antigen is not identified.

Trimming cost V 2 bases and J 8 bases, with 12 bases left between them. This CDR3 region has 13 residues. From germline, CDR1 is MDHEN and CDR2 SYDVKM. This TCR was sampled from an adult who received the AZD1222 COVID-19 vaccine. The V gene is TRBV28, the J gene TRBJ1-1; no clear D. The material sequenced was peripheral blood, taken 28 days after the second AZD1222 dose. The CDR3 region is CASSLRSPVEAFF. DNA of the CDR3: TGTGCCAGCAGTTTACGCTCCCCCGTGGAAGCTTTCTTT.